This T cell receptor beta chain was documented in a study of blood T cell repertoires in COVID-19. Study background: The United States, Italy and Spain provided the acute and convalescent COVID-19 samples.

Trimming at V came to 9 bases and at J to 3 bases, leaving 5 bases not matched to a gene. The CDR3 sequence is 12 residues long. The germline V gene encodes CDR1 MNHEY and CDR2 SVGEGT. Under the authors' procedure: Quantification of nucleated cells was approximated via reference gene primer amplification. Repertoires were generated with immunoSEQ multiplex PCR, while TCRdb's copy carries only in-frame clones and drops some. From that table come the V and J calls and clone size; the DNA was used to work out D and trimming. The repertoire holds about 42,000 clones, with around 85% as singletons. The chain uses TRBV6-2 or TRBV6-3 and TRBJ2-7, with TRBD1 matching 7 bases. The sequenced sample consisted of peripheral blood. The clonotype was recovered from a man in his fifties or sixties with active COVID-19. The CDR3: CASSDRDYEQYF. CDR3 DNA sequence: TGTGCCAGTAGTGACAGGGACTACGAGCAGTACTTC.